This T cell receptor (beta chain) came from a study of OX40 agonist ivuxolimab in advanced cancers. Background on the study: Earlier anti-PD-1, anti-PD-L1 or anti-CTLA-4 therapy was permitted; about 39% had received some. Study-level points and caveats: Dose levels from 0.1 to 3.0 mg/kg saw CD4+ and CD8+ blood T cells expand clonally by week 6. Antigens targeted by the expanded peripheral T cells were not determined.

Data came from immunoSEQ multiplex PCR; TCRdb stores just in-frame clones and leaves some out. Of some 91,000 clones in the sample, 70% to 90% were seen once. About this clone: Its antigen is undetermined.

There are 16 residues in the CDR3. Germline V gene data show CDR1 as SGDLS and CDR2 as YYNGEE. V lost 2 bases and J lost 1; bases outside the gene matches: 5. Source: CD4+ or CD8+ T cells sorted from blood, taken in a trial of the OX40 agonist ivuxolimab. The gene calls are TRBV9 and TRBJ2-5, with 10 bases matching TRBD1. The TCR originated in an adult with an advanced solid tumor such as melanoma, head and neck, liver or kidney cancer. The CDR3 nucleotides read TGTGCCAGCAGCGTCGGGACAGGGGTATCCCAAGAGACCCAGTACTTC. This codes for CASSVGTGVSQETQYF.